The clone carrying this TCR beta chain appeared a few times. As yet, its antigen is unknown. One entry per CDR3 protein results from TCRdb running MiXCR on the RT-PCR reads. The sample records hundreds of thousands of distinct CDR3 sequences, less than 15% being singletons. The record originates from a study of response to subunit inactivated influenza vaccine. Findings and caveats of the study: Authors suggested each seasonal flu vaccination may recruit only limited numbers of new T cells.

V lost 4 bases, J lost 3 bases, and 3 bases stayed unmatched. The CDR3 spans 14 residues. CDR1 is SEHNR and CDR2 is FQNEAQ in the germline V gene (reference sequence). Sequenced material: PBMCs from blood, taken roughly 15 days before vaccination. The source is a man aged 45 to 65 who received an inactivated influenza vaccine. The chain has TRBV7-9 and TRBJ2-7; TRBD1 matches 10 bases. The CDR3 protein is CASSWGQGRYEQYF. The CDR3 DNA follows: TGTGCCAGCAGCTGGGGACAGGGGCGCTACGAGCAGTACTTC.